This TCR beta chain was captured in a study of T cell responses to AZD1222 COVID-19 vaccine. Regarding the study as a whole: Reportedly, nearly half the spike-specific TCRs target unmutated variant regions. Following two doses of AZD1222, Spike-specific TCR breadth and depth rose. Repertoire sampling happened only post peak T cell response. Among vaccine-associated CD4 TCRs, coverage spanned spike, with dominance at 160-218 and 743-854.

This clone came up a few times. Antigen specificity is unknown. The germline gives CDR1 SGHTA, CDR2 FQGNSA. V lost 0 bases and J lost 2, with 5 bases in between. CDR3 length: 14 amino acids. Some clones are missing from TCRdb's copy, which holds only in-frame ones; the method was immunoSEQ multiplex PCR. The sample includes about 72,000 clones, roughly 84% seen only once; the top ten take around 24%. The sample consisted of peripheral blood, taken on day 0 of AZD1222 vaccination. The chain employs TRBV7-2 and TRBJ1-5; possibly TRBD1 for D (5 bases). This TCR was recovered from an adult in good health. CDR3 residues: CASSLAGGNQPQHF. CDR3 coding DNA: TGTGCCAGCAGCTTAGCAGGGGGCAATCAGCCCCAGCATTTT.